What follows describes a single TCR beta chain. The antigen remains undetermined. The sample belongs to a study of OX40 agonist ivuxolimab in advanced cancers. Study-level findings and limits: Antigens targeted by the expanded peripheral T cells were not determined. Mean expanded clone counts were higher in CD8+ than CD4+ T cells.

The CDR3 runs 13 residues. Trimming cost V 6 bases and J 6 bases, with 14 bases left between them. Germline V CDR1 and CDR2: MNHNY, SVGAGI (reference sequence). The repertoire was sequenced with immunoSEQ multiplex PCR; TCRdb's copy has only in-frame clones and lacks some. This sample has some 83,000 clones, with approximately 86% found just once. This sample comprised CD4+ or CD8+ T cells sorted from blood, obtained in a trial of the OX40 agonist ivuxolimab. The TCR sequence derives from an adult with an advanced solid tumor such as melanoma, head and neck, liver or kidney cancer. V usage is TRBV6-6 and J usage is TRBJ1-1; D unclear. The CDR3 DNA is TGTGCCAGCAGGCCCGGTGCTTTTGCTGAAGCTTTCTTT. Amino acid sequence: CASRPGAFAEAFF.